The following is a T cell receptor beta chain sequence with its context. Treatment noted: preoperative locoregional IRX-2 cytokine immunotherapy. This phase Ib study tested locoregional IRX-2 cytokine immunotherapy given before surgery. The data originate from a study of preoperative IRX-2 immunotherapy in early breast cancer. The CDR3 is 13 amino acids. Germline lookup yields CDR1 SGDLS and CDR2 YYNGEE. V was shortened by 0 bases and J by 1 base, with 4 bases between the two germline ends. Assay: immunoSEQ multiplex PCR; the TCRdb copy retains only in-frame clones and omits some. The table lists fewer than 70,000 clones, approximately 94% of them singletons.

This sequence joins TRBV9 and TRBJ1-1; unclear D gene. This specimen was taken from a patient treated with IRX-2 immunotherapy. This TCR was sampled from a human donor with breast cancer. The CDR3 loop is CASSVGPNTEAFF. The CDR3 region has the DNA TGTGCCAGCAGCGTAGGACCGAACACTGAAGCTTTCTTT.